A single sample is the source of the 28 T cell receptor beta chains below, sequenced in a study of cytomegalovirus exposure and HLA in healthy donors. PCR was performed using 60 Vbeta and 13 Jbeta primers. Assay: immunoSEQ multiplex PCR; the TCRdb copy retains only in-frame clones and omits some. The sample includes 200,000 to 250,000 clones, about 80% seen only once; the top ten take just over 1.4%. Sequencing used PBMCs. The receptors stem from a girl between 5 and 17 years old in good health and CMV-seronegative.

This chain uses TRBV28 with TRBJ2-1, with TRBD2 identical over 15 bases. This CDR3 has 19 amino acids. Germline values: CDR1 MDHEN, CDR2 SYDVKM. After removal of 5 bases from V and 0 bases from J, the junction contained 8 bases not matched to a gene. The CDR3 protein is CASSPRTSGRAGSYNEQFF. CDR3 DNA sequence: TGTGCCAGCAGTCCACGGACTAGCGGGAGGGCAGGCTCCTACAATGAGCAGTTCTTC.

The chain links TRBV7-6 to TRBJ2-7, with TRBD1 matching over 11 bases. The V and J ends lost 5 bases and 9 bases, in that order; junction bases with no gene match: 12. Germline CDR1 reads SGHVS; CDR2 reads FNYEAQ. This CDR3 comprises 15 residues. CDR3 in amino acids: CASSQTGTGGLGQYF. The CDR3 nucleotides read TGTGCCAGCAGCCAGACCGGGACAGGGGGATTAGGGCAGTACTTC.

The V gene is TRBV4-3, the J gene TRBJ1-2; 8 bases fit TRBD1. CDR1 LGHNA and CDR2 YSLEER come from the germline V gene. This CDR3 region has 15 residues. J was trimmed by 4 bases and V by 1 base; bases with no gene match: 5. CDR3 sequence: CASSQVDRAGYGYTF. The CDR3 region has the DNA TGCGCCAGCAGCCAAGTGGACAGGGCAGGCTATGGCTACACCTTC.

The J gene is TRBJ2-3, the V gene TRBV4-2; weak D call: TRBD1 (5 bases). Germline V gives CDR1 LGHNA, CDR2 YNFKEQ. The CDR3 is made up of 15 amino acids. The V gene lost 0 bases and the J gene lost 4 bases, with 11 bases spanning the gap. CDR3 loop: CASSQEGPGPDTQYF. CDR3 coding DNA: TGTGCCAGCAGCCAAGAGGGGCCGGGCCCAGATACGCAGTATTTT.

The CDR3 spells CASSLVTAAGANVLTF. CDR3 bases: TGTGCCAGCTCACTTGTTACGGCGGCTGGGGCCAACGTCCTGACTTTC. J is TRBJ2-6 and V is TRBV18; D uncertain. The CDR3 length is 16 residues. The germline CDR1 and CDR2 sequences are KGHSH and LQKENI. Trimming took off 4 bases at V and 2 bases at J, with 12 bases between the two ends.

This clone was counted only a few times. V gene TRBV10-3 combines with J gene TRBJ2-5; 7 bases agree with TRBD1. TRBJ2-7 explains the end of the DNA better; the J call may be wrong. The CDR3 sequence is 12 residues long. The germline gives CDR1 ENHRY, CDR2 SYGVKD. The CDR3 DNA follows: TGTGCCATCAGCCCGACAGGGACCGAGCAGTACTTC. Its translation: CAISPTGTEQYF.

This chain joins TRBV4-1 and TRBJ2-5; 7 bases are a match to TRBD1. Germline assignment: CDR1 MGHRA and CDR2 YSYEKL. There are 14 residues in the CDR3. After removal of 4 bases from V and 4 bases from J, the junction contained 6 bases not matched to a gene. The CDR3 region is CASSPGTDAETQYF. The CDR3 DNA reads TGCGCCAGCAGCCCAGGGACAGATGCAGAGACCCAGTACTTC.

CDR3 in amino acids: CASSPRTGAGTGELFF. The CDR3 region has the DNA TGTGCCAGCAGCCCCCGGACAGGGGCCGGCACCGGGGAGCTGTTTTTT. The V call is TRBV14, the J call TRBJ2-2; 9 bases are a match to TRBD1. Germline V lookup: CDR1 SGHDN, CDR2 FVKESK. This CDR3 spans 16 amino acids. The V and J ends lost 4 bases and 4 bases, in that order; junction bases with no gene match: 7.

The chain joins TRBV14 to TRBJ1-2; perhaps TRBD1 as D (5 bases). Between the trimmed V and J ends, which lost 4 bases and 4 bases, there was a span of 16 bases. The CDR3 is made up of 15 amino acids. Germline CDR1 and CDR2: SGHDN and FVKESK. The CDR3 loop reads CASSLSGALIYGYTF. CDR3 nucleotides: TGTGCCAGCAGCCTCAGCGGGGCGCTAATCTATGGCTACACCTTC.

A remark on this clone: The same CDR3 arises from other DNA sequences in this sample as well. The chain carries TRBV10-3 and TRBJ2-4; TRBD1 is a possible D gene (6 bases). The CDR3 has 16 amino acids. The V gene lost 0 bases and the J gene lost 0 bases, with 9 bases spanning the gap. The germline gives CDR1 ENHRY, CDR2 SYGVKD. The CDR3 coding sequence is TGTGCCATCAGTGAGTCGACAGGAGAAGCCAAAAACATTCAGTACTTC. It yields the protein CAISESTGEAKNIQYF.

The chain couples TRBV2 to TRBJ1-2, with D perhaps matching TRBD1 (6 bases). This CDR3 comprises 13 residues. Trimming pared 5 bases from V and 4 bases from J, leaving 11 bases between. Looked up from germline, CDR1 is SNHLY and CDR2 is FYNNEI. CDR3 region: CASSTTGTYGYTF. In DNA, the CDR3 is TGTGCCAGCAGTACAACAGGGACCTATGGCTACACCTTC.

The chain couples TRBV9 to TRBJ1-4; D is unclear. Germline values: CDR1 SGDLS, CDR2 YYNGEE. The CDR3 is 17 residues long. The V and J ends lost 0 bases and 0 bases respectively, with 12 bases between them. CDR3 region: CASSVGVGTATNEKLFF. CDR3 DNA sequence: TGTGCCAGCAGCGTAGGTGTCGGTACTGCAACTAATGAAAAACTGTTTTTT.

This clone was counted only a few times. The chain has TRBV28 and TRBJ2-1, with 13 nucleotides matching TRBD2. Looked up from germline, CDR1 is MDHEN and CDR2 is SYDVKM. This CDR3 spans 14 amino acids. With V trimmed by 8 bases and J by 6 bases, 4 bases remained unmatched. The CDR3, as DNA: TGTGCCAGCGAGACTAGCGGGAGGCTCAATGAGCAGTTCTTC. This encodes CASETSGRLNEQFF.

J is TRBJ2-7 and V is TRBV5-5; D unresolved. V gave up 2 bases and J gave up 0 bases, with 9 bases separating them. CDR1 and CDR2 from the germline V gene are SGHKS and YYEKEE (reference sequence). The CDR3 is 14 amino acids. CDR3 residues: CASSLTFPSYEQYF. DNA of the CDR3: TGTGCCAGCAGCTTAACATTCCCCTCCTACGAGCAGTACTTC.

The CDR3 sequence: CASTTAGTRNEQFF. Here the CDR3 DNA reads TGTGCCAGCACCACAGCGGGGACCCGCAATGAGCAGTTCTTC. This rearrangement joins TRBV11-2 to TRBJ2-1; 7 bases line up with TRBD2. With 7 bases clipped from V and 6 bases from J, the junction kept 9 bases outside the gene matches. This CDR3 has 14 residues. Germline-derived CDR1 and CDR2 are SGHAT and FQNNGV. The full variable domain, rest sourced from reference TRBV11-2 and TRBJ2-1, is EAGVAQSPRYKIIEKRQSVAFWCNPISGHATLYWYQQILGQGPKLLIQFQNNGVVDDSQLPKDRFSAERLKGVDSTLKIQPAKLEDSAVYLCASTTAGTRNEQFFGPGTRLTVL.

The rearrangement links TRBV9 to TRBJ2-2; D is unresolved. V lost 7 bases and J lost 4, with 11 bases in between. In germline, CDR1 is SGDLS, CDR2 YYNGEE. The CDR3 loop spans 13 amino acids. The CDR3: CASSDPGTGELFF. In DNA, the CDR3 is TGTGCCAGCTCTGACCCGGGCACCGGGGAGCTGTTTTTT.

The DNA for the CDR3 is TGCGCCAGCTCACCCAAGGGGCGTACTACGTCGTCTGAAGCTTTCTTT. Amino acid sequence: CASSPKGRTTSSEAFF. V is TRBV5-1 and J is TRBJ1-1; weak D call: TRBD1 (5 bases). Germline assignment: CDR1 SGHRS and CDR2 YFSETQ. The CDR3 loop spans 16 amino acids. With 7 bases removed from V and 6 bases from J, the gap between germline ends came to 25 bases.

The chain links TRBV2 to TRBJ1-2; TRBD1 aligns across 7 bases. Germline V lookup: CDR1 SNHLY, CDR2 FYNNEI. With 10 bases clipped from V and 6 bases from J, the junction kept 11 bases outside the gene matches. The CDR3 runs 13 residues. CDR3 in DNA: TGTGCCACCGAATCCGAGGGGGCGAATGGCTACACCTTC. The encoded protein is CATESEGANGYTF.

The V call is TRBV6-6, the J call TRBJ2-5, with D maybe TRBD1 (6 bases). Trimming took 6 bases from V and 3 from J, leaving 20 bases between them. The CDR3 spans 16 residues. CDR1 is MNHNY and CDR2 is SVGAGI in the germline V gene (reference sequence). In DNA, the CDR3 is TGTGCCAGCAGGCCCTCGTACGGGAAGGGGGAAGAGACCCAGTACTTC. Translation: CASRPSYGKGEETQYF.

For this clone: The same CDR3 can be traced to other DNA sequences in this sample. The gene calls are TRBV30 and TRBJ1-1; D unclear. V lost 0 bases and J 1 base, leaving 6 bases between the germline ends. Germline CDR1 is GTSNPN and CDR2 is SVGIG (reference sequence). This CDR3 contains 13 residues. The CDR3 is CAWSVRGNTEAFF. For the CDR3, the DNA is TGTGCCTGGAGTGTACGAGGGAACACTGAAGCTTTCTTT.

This clone came up a few times. The V and J genes are TRBV4-3 and TRBJ1-4; perhaps TRBD1 as D (5 bases). The CDR3 extends over 15 amino acids. Germline values: CDR1 LGHNA, CDR2 YSLEER. V gave up 8 bases and J gave up 6 bases, with 19 bases separating them. The CDR3 sequence is CASGLQDGIYEKLFF. CDR3 bases: TGCGCCAGCGGGCTACAGGACGGCATATATGAAAAACTGTTTTTT.

The chain employs TRBV9 and TRBJ1-2; D gene ambiguous. Per germline, CDR1 SGDLS and CDR2 YYNGEE. The CDR3 is 13 residues long. V was shortened by 3 bases and J by 3 bases, with 9 bases between the two germline ends. The CDR3 DNA follows: TGTGCCAGCAGCGCCCTCCAGGACTATGGCTACACCTTC. Translated, it gives CASSALQDYGYTF.

The V call is TRBV30, the J call TRBJ2-1; D is perhaps TRBD2 (5 bases). The germline V gene encodes CDR1 GTSNPN and CDR2 SVGIG (reference sequence). The CDR3 runs to 16 residues. V shed 4 bases and J shed 0 bases, with 16 bases lying between them. In nucleotides, the CDR3 is TGTGCCTGGATAATCGGAGGCAGCCTCTCCTACAATGAGCAGTTCTTC. This gives the protein CAWIIGGSLSYNEQFF.

This clone was detected once. The chain uses TRBV19 and TRBJ1-2; 11 bases agree with TRBD1. Germline-derived CDR1 and CDR2 are LNHDA and SQIVND (reference sequence). Germline trimming cut 5 bases from V and 7 bases from J; bases unmatched to any gene: 3. This CDR3 spans 13 amino acids. In nucleotides, the CDR3 is TGTGCCAGTAGTCCCGGGACAGGGGGTGGCTACACCTTC. It yields the protein CASSPGTGGGYTF.

In DNA, the CDR3 is TGCGCCAGCAGCCGCTCCGGGACAGACAATTCACCCCTCCACTTT. Translation gives CASSRSGTDNSPLHF. The J gene is TRBJ1-6, the V gene TRBV4-3, with TRBD1 matching over 7 bases. Germline lookup yields CDR1 LGHNA and CDR2 YSLEER. The CDR3 has 15 amino acids. The ends lost 4 bases at V and 7 bases at J; junction bases unmatched: 7.

This rearrangement joins TRBV11-2 to TRBJ2-1; perhaps TRBD2 as D (5 bases). Trimming took 0 bases from V and 2 from J, leaving 11 bases between them. The CDR3 extends over 16 amino acids. Germline V gene data show CDR1 as SGHAT and CDR2 as FQNNGV. The CDR3, as DNA: TGTGCCAGCAGCTTAGATTGGCTAGCCCCCTACAATGAGCAGTTCTTC. It encodes CASSLDWLAPYNEQFF.

This sequence joins TRBV23-1 and TRBJ1-1; weak D call: TRBD1 (5 bases). TRBV23-1 is designated an ORF whose function remains uncertain. The V and J ends lost 7 bases and 7 bases respectively, with 16 bases between them. This CDR3 is 13 amino acids long. CDR3 sequence: CASTPFGGCEAFF. DNA of the CDR3: TGCGCCAGCACCCCATTTGGGGGGTGTGAAGCTTTCTTT.

V and J are TRBV7-9 and TRBJ2-1; D may be TRBD2 (6 bases). Trimming took off 7 bases at V and 5 bases at J, with 12 bases between the two ends. Germline values: CDR1 SEHNR, CDR2 FQNEAQ (reference sequence). The CDR3 extends over 13 amino acids. CDR3 region: CASNQGGNNEQFF. In DNA form, the CDR3 reads TGTGCCAGCAACCAAGGCGGGAACAATGAGCAGTTCTTC.